This T cell receptor (beta chain) was sequenced for a study of blood T cell repertoires in COVID-19. Study in general: Samples came from the United States, Italy and Spain, spanning acute and convalescent COVID-19. In each case, the material was cDNA or gDNA derived from T cells, B-cell-depleted T cells, or PBMCs.

V was pared by 6 bases and J by 1 base, with 10 bases between. CDR1 is LNHDA, CDR2 SQIVND, per germline (reference sequence). The CDR3 runs to 14 residues. The method was immunoSEQ multiplex PCR; TCRdb's version includes in-frame clones alone and lacks a portion of them. The data show under 200,000 clones, about 83% seen once. The receptor comes from a man aged 18 to 30 with active or convalescent COVID-19. The specimen sequenced was peripheral blood. This chain uses TRBV19 with TRBJ2-1; D not resolved. The CDR3 spells CASSSAASYNEQFF. DNA of the CDR3: TGTGCCAGTAGCTCGGCGGCTTCCTACAATGAGCAGTTCTTC.